Listed below are T cell receptor beta chains from one sample, sequenced in a study of blood T cell repertoires in COVID-19. The assay was immunoSEQ multiplex PCR, and TCRdb's table has in-frame clones only and misses some. The sample lists some 490,000 clones, roughly 88% seen once, with approximately 3.2% in the top ten. The sequencing sample was made of peripheral blood. The receptor set was obtained from a human donor in a cohort sampled during active COVID-19. CDR3s include the opening cysteine and the closing phenylalanine or tryptophan. A D gene is named only where the DNA matches it firmly. Where a row states a size, it is once, few, many or the class of an expanded clone; other rows omit it.

NA TRBJ1-1 TRBD1 TRBV5-1 TGCGCCAGCAGCGAAGACAGGGGGCGGGGTACTGAAGCTTTCTTT CASSEDRGRGTEAFF
NA TRBJ2-7 NA TRBV28 TGTGCCATCAAGGGGACCTACGAGCAGTACTTC CAIKGTYEQYF
NA TRBJ2-7 TRBD1 TRBV18 TGTGCCAGCTCACCGTACGGACAGGGAGCTTCCTACGAGCAGTACTTC CASSPYGQGASYEQYF
NA TRBJ1-1 TRBD1 TRBV19 TGTGCCAGTAGGGACGCGACAGGGTGGAACACTGAAGCTTTCTTT CASRDATGWNTEAFF
NA TRBJ2-1 TRBD2 TRBV9 TGTGCCAGCAGCGTCCCGGGACTAGACAATGAGCAGTTCTTC CASSVPGLDNEQFF
NA TRBJ2-1 TRBD2 TRBV9 TGTGCCAGCAGCGTAGTGGGACTAGCGGGCCTGGGGGGGAAAAATGAGCAGTTCTTC CASSVVGLAGLGGKNEQFF
NA TRBJ2-1 NA TRBV11-3 TGTGCCAGCAGCTACGTGACCGGGACTGGTTCCTACAATGAGCAGTTCTTC CASSYVTGTGSYNEQFF
NA TRBJ1-2 TRBD1 TRBV9 TGTGCCAGCAGCGGCTCAGGGGGAAACTATGGCTACACCTTC CASSGSGGNYGYTF
once TRBJ2-3 NA TRBV3-1/TRBV3-2 TGTGCCAGCAGCCAATCGGCAGATACGCAGTATTTT CASSQSADTQYF
NA TRBJ2-1 NA TRBV19 TGTGCCAGTAGTATAATTGGCGGTGGTGAGCAGTTCTTC CASSIIGGGEQFF
NA TRBJ2-7 TRBD1 TRBV28 TGTGCCAGCAGCCTGGGACAGGGCCAGTACTTC CASSLGQGQYF
NA TRBJ2-3 NA TRBV4-2 TGTGCCAGCAGCCAAGAGCCGGGAGACGGGGCAGATACGCAGTATTTT CASSQEPGDGADTQYF
NA TRBJ1-2 TRBD1 TRBV5-1 TGCGCCAGCAGCTTAACGGGACAGGGGGCAGGTGACTATGGCTACACCTTC CASSLTGQGAGDYGYTF
NA TRBJ2-7 TRBD1 TRBV6-6 TGTGCCAGCAGGGGACAGGGGGTGTACGAGCAGTACTTC CASRGQGVYEQYF
NA TRBJ2-3 NA TRBV2 TGTGCCAGCAGTGCGACTATCCCTAGCACAGATACGCAGTATTTT CASSATIPSTDTQYF
NA TRBJ2-5 TRBD2 TRBV4-1 TGCGCCAGCAGCCAGATACTAGCGGGAACAGAGACCCAGTACTTC CASSQILAGTETQYF
NA TRBJ1-1 NA TRBV5-6 TGTGCCAGCAGCTTCGGGGGGCGCGTGAACACTGAAGCTTTCTTT CASSFGGRVNTEAFF
NA TRBJ2-2 NA TRBV29-1 TGCAGCGTTGACAACGGGGACTGGAACACCGGGGAGCTGTTTTTT CSVDNGDWNTGELFF
NA TRBJ1-1 NA TRBV27 TGTGCCAGCAGAAGGGGGACTGAAGCTTTCTTT CASRRGTEAFF
NA TRBJ1-1 NA TRBV3-1/TRBV3-2 TGTGCCAGCAGCCTCCGGGAAAACACTGAAGCTTTCTTT CASSLRENTEAFF
NA TRBJ1-3 TRBD1 TRBV7-2 TGTGCCAGCAGCCGGACAGGGGCGGGAAACACCATATATTTT CASSRTGAGNTIYF
NA TRBJ1-3 NA TRBV30 TGTGCCTGGAGTGAGGGGCCAAGCTCTGGAAACACCATATATTTT CAWSEGPSSGNTIYF
once TRBJ2-4 NA TRBV19 TGTGCCAGTAGTATCGACAGGCCTGGGGTGCTAGCCAAAAACATTCAGTACTTC CASSIDRPGVLAKNIQYF
NA TRBJ2-7 NA TRBV6-5 TGTGCCAGCGGATTCAGGGGAGCCTACGAGCAGTACTTC CASGFRGAYEQYF
NA TRBJ2-5 TRBD2 TRBV2 TGTGCCAGCAGCGCTTGGACTAGCGGGAGGCGGGAGACCCAGTACTTC CASSAWTSGRRETQYF
NA TRBJ2-2 NA TRBV11-2 TGTGCCAGCAGCTTAGGGGGGCTAGTCGTAACCGGGGAGCTGTTTTTT CASSLGGLVVTGELFF
NA TRBJ2-3 TRBD2 TRBV3-1/TRBV3-2 TGTGCCAGCAGACGGGGACTAGCGGGAGATTATACGCAGTATTTT CASRRGLAGDYTQYF
NA TRBJ2-1 TRBD2 TRBV7-3 TGTGCCAGCAGCTCATTTAGCGGGATGCGTGGTGAGCAGTTCTTC CASSSFSGMRGEQFF
NA TRBJ1-1 TRBD1 TRBV5-4 TGTGCCAGCAGCTTGGACAGGGGAAGGGACACTGAAGCTTTCTTT CASSLDRGRDTEAFF
NA TRBJ2-7 TRBD2 TRBV13 TGTGCCAGCAGCCTTGGACTAGCGGGCTATTCCCGAAACGAGCAGTACTTC CASSLGLAGYSRNEQYF
few TRBJ2-5 TRBD2 TRBV7-2 TGTGCCAGCAGCTTAGGGGCTAGCGGCCAAGAGACCCAGTACTTC CASSLGASGQETQYF
NA TRBJ2-3 TRBD2 TRBV9 TGTGCCAGCAGCGTCAGCGGGATTCCCCGCGATACGCAGTATTTT CASSVSGIPRDTQYF
NA TRBJ2-2 NA TRBV7-9 TGTGCCAGCAGCTCCTCGGGAGTGGGGACCGGGGAGCTGTTTTTT CASSSSGVGTGELFF
NA TRBJ2-7 TRBD1 TRBV5-1 TGCGCCAGCAGCTTCGGGACAGGGCCCTACGAGCAGTACTTC CASSFGTGPYEQYF
NA TRBJ1-2 NA TRBV24-1 TGTGCCACCAGTGATGCGGGGACCGCTAACTATGGCTACACCTTC CATSDAGTANYGYTF
few TRBJ2-1 NA TRBV11-2 TGTGCCAGCAGCTTAGATTGGGAGTCGGGTGAGCAGTTCTTC CASSLDWESGEQFF
NA TRBJ2-7 NA TRBV7-3 TGTGCCAGCAGCCTCAAGGGGGGGACCGAGCAGTACTTC CASSLKGGTEQYF
NA TRBJ2-7 TRBD2 TRBV19 TGTGCCAGTAGTATAGCTACTAGCGGGAGCCGGTCCGAGCAGTACTTC CASSIATSGSRSEQYF
NA TRBJ1-1 NA TRBV7-2 TGTGCCAGCACGACCCGGACACGCATGAACACTGAAGCTTTCTTT CASTTRTRMNTEAFF
once TRBJ2-1 NA TRBV7-3 TGTGCCAGCAGCTTAATCCACAGCTCCTACAATGAGCAGTTCTTC CASSLIHSSYNEQFF
NA TRBJ1-3 NA TRBV6-1 TGTGCCAGCAGTGAAGCATGGAGGGTTCCTGGAAACACCATATATTTT CASSEAWRVPGNTIYF
NA TRBJ2-2 NA TRBV7-9 TGTGCCAGCAGCTTGGCCCGTTCCTCGAACACCGGGGAGCTGTTTTTT CASSLARSSNTGELFF